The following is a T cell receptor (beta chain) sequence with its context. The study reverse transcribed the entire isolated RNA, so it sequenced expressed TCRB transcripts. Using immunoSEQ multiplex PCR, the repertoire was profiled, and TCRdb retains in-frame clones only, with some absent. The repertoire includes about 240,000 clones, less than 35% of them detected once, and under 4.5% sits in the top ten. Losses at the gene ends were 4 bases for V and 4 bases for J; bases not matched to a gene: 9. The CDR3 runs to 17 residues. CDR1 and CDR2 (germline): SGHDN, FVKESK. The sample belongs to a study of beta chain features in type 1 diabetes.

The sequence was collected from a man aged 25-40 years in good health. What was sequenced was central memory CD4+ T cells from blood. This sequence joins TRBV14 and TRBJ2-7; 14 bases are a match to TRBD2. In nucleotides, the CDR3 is TGTGCCAGCAGCCGCGGGACTAGCGGGAGATCGCGTTACGAGCAGTACTTC. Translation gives CASSRGTSGRSRYEQYF.